This T cell receptor beta chain stems from a study of T cells in Graves' hyperthyroidism and ophthalmopathy. Study conclusions and caveats: Appearing also in blood were most of the thyroid clonotypes expanded above 0.001.

Extraction of PBMCs used 8.5 to 10 ml of fresh peripheral blood. This CDR3 spans 12 amino acids. The germline CDR1 and CDR2 sequences are LGHDT and YNNKEL (reference sequence). V was shortened by 6 bases and J by 0 bases, with 5 bases between the two germline ends. This clonotype appeared many times. What it binds is not known. Authors of the study amplified TCR beta CDR3 regions from RNA transcripts. Initially, a first-round RT-PCR of the TCR CDR3 employed the HTBI primer set. Each CDR3 protein is one row after TCRdb ran MiXCR on the multiplex PCR reads. The sample shows under 350,000 distinct CDR3 sequences, around 20% of them seen only once.

The sample taken for sequencing was blood. This TCR was recovered from a woman aged 45-65 years with Graves' hyperthyroidism. The V call is TRBV3-1, the J call TRBJ1-1; D uncertain. CDR3 residues: CASRGVNTEAFF. DNA for the CDR3: TGTGCCAGCAGGGGAGTGAACACTGAAGCTTTCTTT. Together with reference TRBV3-1 and TRBJ1-1, the CDR3 gives the full variable domain: DTAVSQTPKYLVTQMGNDKSIKCEQNLGHDTMYWYKQDSKKFLKIMFSYNNKELIINETVPNRFSPKSPDKAHLNLHINSLELGDSAVYFCASRGVNTEAFFGQGTRLTVV.